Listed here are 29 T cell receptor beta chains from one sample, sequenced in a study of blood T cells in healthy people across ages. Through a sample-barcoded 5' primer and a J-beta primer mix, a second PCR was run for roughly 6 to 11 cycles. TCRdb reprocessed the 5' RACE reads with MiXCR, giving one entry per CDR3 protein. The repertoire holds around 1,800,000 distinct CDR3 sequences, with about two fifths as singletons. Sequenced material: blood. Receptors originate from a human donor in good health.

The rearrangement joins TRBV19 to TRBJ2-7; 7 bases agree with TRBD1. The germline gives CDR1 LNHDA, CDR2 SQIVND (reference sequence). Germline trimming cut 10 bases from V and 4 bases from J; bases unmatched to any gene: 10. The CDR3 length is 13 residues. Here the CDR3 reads CATTSTGRYEQYF. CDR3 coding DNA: TGTGCCACCACGTCGACAGGGCGGTACGAGCAGTACTTC.

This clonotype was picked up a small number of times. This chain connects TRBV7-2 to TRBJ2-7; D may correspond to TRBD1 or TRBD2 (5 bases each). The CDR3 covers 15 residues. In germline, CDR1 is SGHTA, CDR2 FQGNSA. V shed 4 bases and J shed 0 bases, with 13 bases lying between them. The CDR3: CASSYMSGHSYEQYF. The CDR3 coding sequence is TGTGCCAGCAGCTATATGTCGGGGCACTCCTACGAGCAGTACTTC.

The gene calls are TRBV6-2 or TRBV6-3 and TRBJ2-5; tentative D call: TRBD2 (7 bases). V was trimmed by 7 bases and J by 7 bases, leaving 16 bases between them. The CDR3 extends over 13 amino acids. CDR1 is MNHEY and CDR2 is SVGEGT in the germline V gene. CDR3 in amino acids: CASTRGGGRTQYF. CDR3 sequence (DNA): TGTGCCAGCACCCGAGGCGGGGGCAGGACCCAGTACTTC.

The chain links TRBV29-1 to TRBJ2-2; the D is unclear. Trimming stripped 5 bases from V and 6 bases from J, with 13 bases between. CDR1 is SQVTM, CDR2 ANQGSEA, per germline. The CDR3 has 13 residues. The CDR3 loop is CSVTLYVAGELFF. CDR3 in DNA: TGCAGCGTTACCCTGTACGTGGCCGGGGAGCTGTTTTTT.

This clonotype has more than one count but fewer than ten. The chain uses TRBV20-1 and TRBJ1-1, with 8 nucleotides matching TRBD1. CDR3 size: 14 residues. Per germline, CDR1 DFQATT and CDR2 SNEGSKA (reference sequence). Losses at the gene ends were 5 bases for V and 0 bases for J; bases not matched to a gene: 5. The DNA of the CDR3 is TGCAGTGCTCTTCCAGGGGGCATGAACACTGAAGCTTTCTTT. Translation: CSALPGGMNTEAFF.

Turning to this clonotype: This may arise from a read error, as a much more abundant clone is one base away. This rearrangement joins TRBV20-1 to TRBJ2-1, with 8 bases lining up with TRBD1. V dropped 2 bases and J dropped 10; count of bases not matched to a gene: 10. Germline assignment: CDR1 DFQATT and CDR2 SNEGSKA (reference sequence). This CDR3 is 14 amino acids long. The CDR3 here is CSARTGTGLYEQFF. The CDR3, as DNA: TGCAGTGCTAGAACCGGGACAGGCCTTTACGAGCAGTTCTTC.

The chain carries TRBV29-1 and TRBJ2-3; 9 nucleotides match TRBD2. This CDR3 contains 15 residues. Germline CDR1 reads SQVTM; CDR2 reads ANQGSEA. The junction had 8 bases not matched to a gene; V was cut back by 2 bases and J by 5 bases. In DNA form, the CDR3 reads TGCAGCGTTGAACCTGTAGCGGGGGTCGTAGATACGCAGTATTTT. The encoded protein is CSVEPVAGVVDTQYF.

The CDR3 nucleotides are TGCAGCGTTGACGAGACAGGGGACAATGAGCAGTACTTC. It codes for CSVDETGDNEQYF. The chain uses TRBV29-1 and TRBJ2-7; TRBD1 matches at 8 bases. The CDR3 consists of 13 residues. V shed 3 bases, J shed 7 bases, and the junction held 8 bases outside the gene matches. CDR1 is SQVTM and CDR2 is ANQGSEA in the germline V gene.

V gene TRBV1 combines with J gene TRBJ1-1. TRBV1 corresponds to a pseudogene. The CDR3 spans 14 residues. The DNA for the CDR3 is TGCACCAGCAGCCCCTGCTTGGGGAACACTGAAGCTTTCTTT. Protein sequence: CTSSPCLGNTEAFF.

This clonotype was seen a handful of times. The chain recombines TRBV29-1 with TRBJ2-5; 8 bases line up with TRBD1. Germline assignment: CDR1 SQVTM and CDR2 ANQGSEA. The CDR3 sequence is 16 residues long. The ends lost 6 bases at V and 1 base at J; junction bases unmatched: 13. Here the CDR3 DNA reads TGCAGCGTAAGAGGGGGGACAGGTTACCTCCAAGAGACCCAGTACTTC. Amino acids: CSVRGGTGYLQETQYF.

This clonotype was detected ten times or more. CDR3 protein: CATSGVKGRRGCTF. The CDR3 coding sequence is TGTGCCACCAGTGGCGTGAAAGGACGAAGAGGGTGCACCTTC. The V and J genes are TRBV24-1 and TRBJ1-2; no definite D call. Trimming shortened V by 5 bases and J by 13 bases, and 22 bases separated the two germline ends. The CDR3 spans 14 residues. Germline V gives CDR1 KGHDR, CDR2 SFDVKD.

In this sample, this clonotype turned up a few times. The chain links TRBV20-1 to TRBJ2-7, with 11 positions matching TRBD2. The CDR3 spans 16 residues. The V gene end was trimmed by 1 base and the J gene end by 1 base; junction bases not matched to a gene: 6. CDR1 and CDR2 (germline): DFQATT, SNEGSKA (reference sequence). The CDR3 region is CSARGVAGGLSYEQYF. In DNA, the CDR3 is TGCAGTGCTAGAGGGGTAGCGGGAGGGTTATCCTACGAGCAGTACTTC.

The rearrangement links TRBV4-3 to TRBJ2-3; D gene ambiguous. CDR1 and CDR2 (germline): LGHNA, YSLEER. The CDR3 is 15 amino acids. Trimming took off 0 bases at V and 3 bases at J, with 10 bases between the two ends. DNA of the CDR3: TGCGCCAGCAGCCAAGATGGCCAAAGAACAGATACGCAGTATTTT. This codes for CASSQDGQRTDTQYF.

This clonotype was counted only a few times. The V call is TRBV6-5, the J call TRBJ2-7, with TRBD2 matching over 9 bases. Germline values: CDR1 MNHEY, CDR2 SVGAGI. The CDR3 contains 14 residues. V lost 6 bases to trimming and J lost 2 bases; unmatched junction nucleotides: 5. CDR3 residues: CASRWSSGAYEQYF. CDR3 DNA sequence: TGTGCCAGCAGGTGGTCTAGCGGGGCCTACGAGCAGTACTTC.

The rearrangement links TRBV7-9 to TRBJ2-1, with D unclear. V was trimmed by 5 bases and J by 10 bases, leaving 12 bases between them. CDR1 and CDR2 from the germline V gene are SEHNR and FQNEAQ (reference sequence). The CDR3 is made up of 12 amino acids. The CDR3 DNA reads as TGTGCCAGCAGCCCGAGAGTCGGGGAGCAGTTCTTC. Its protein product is CASSPRVGEQFF. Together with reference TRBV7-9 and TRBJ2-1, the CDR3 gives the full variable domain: DTGVSQNPRHKITKRGQNVTFRCDPISEHNRLYWYRQTLGQGPEFLTYFQNEAQLEKSRLLSDRFSAERPKGSFSTLEIQRTEQGDSAMYLCASSPRVGEQFFGPGTRLTVL.

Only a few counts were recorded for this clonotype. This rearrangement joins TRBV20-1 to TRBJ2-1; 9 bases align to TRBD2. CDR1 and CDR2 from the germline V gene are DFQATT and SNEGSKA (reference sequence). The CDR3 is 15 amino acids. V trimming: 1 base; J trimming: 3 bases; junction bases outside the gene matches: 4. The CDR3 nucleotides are TGCAGTGCTAGAGTACCTAGCGGGGTCTACAATGAGCAGTTCTTC. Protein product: CSARVPSGVYNEQFF.

CDR3 DNA: TGCAGCGTTGAAGGAGGGGGAAGCTATGGCTACACCTTC. It yields the protein CSVEGGGSYGYTF. V is TRBV29-1 and J is TRBJ1-2; D may be TRBD1 (6 bases). The CDR3 is 13 residues long. Trimming removed 1 base from V and 4 bases from J, with 10 bases in between. Looked up from germline, CDR1 is SQVTM and CDR2 is ANQGSEA. The full variable domain, rest sourced from reference TRBV29-1 and TRBJ1-2, is SAVISQKPSRDICQRGTSLTIQCQVDSQVTMMFWYRQQPGQSLTLIATANQGSEATYESGFVIDKFPISRPNLTFSTLTVSNMSPEDSSIYLCSVEGGGSYGYTFGSGTRLTVV.

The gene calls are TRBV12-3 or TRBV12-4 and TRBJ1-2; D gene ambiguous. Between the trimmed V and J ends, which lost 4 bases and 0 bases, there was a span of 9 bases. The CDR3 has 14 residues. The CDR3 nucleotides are TGTGCCAGCAGTTCCCAGCCACCTAACTATGGCTACACCTTC. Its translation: CASSSQPPNYGYTF.

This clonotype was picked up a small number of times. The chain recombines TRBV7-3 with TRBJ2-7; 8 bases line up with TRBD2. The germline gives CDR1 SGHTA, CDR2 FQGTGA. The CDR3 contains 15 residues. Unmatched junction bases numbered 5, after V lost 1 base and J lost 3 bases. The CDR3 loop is CASSLNGGGRYEQYF. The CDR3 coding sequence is TGTGCCAGCAGCTTAAACGGCGGGGGGCGCTACGAGCAGTACTTC.

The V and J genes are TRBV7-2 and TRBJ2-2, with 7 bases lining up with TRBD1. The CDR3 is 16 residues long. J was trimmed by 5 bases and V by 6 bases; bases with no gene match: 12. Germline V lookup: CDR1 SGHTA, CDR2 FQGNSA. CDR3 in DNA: TGTGCCAGCAGTTACCAAGGGGGCCGAGGGACCGGGGAGCTGTTTTTT. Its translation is CASSYQGGRGTGELFF.

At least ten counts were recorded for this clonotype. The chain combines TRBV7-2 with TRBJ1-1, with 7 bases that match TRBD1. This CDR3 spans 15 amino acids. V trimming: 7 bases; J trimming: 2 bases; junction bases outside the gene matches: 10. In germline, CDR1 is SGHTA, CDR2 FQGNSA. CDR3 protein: CASTKGGLGNTEAFF. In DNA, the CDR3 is TGTGCCAGCACCAAAGGGGGCCTCGGCAACACTGAAGCTTTCTTT.

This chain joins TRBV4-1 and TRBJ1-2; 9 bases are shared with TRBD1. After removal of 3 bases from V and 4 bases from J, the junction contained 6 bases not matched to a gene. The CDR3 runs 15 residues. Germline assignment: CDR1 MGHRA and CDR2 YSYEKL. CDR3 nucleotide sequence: TGCGCCAGCAGCCAGACCCCGGACAGGGGCTATGGCTACACCTTC. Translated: CASSQTPDRGYGYTF.

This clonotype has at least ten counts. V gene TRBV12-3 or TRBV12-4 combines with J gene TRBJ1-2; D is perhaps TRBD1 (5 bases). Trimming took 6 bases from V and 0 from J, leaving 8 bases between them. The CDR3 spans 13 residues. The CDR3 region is CASRGAPNYGYTF. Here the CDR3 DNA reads TGTGCCAGCAGAGGGGCGCCTAACTATGGCTACACCTTC.

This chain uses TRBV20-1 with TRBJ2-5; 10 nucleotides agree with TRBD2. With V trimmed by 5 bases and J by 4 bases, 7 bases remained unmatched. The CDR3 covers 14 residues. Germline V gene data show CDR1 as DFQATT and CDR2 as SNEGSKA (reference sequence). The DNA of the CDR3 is TGCAGTGCTCAACCAGCGGGGGGGCGAGAGACCCAGTACTTC. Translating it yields CSAQPAGGRETQYF.

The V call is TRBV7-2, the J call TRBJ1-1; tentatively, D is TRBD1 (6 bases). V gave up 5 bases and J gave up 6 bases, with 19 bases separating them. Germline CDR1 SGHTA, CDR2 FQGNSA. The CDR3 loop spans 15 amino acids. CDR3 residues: CASSGRRGGDPEAFF. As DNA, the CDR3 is TGTGCCAGCAGCGGACGTAGGGGGGGCGACCCTGAAGCTTTCTTT.

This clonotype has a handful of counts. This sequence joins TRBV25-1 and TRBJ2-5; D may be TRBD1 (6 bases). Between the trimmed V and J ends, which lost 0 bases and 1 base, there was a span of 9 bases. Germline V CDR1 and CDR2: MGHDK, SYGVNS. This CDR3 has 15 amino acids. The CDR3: CASSEYGGSQETQYF. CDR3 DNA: TGTGCCAGCAGTGAATATGGGGGCTCCCAAGAGACCCAGTACTTC.

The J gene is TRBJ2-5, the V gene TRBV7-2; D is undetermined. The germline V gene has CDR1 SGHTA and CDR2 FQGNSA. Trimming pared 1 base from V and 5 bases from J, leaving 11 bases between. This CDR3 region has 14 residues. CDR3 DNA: TGTGCCAGCAGCTTAGACCGGCGGCGGGAGACCCAGTACTTC. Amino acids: CASSLDRRRETQYF.

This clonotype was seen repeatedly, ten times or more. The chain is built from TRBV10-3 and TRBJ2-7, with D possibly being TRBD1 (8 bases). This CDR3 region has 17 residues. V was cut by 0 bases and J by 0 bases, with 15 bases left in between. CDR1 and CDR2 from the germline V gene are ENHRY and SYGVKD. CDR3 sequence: CAISESQGAGDSYEQYF. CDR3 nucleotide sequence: TGTGCCATCAGTGAGTCGCAGGGGGCGGGGGACTCCTACGAGCAGTACTTC.

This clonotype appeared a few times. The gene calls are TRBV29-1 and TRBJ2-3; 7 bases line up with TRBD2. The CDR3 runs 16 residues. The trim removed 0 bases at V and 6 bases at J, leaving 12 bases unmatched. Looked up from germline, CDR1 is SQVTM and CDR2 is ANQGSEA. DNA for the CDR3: TGCAGCGTTGAAGATTCCGGGGGGTTATCATTGGATACGCAGTATTTT. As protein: CSVEDSGGLSLDTQYF.